This T cell receptor (beta chain) was sequenced for a study of OX40 agonist ivuxolimab in advanced cancers. About the investigation overall: Ivuxolimab was an agonistic, fully human IgG2 monoclonal antibody directed against OX40 (CD134), a costimulatory receptor. Intravenous ivuxolimab was administered to patients every 2 weeks at six dose levels: 0.01, 0.1, 0.3, 1.5, 3 and 10 mg/kg. Of the roughly 50 dose-escalation patients, hepatocellular carcinoma was present in some 19, melanoma in roughly 15, renal cell carcinoma in 9 and head and neck cancer in 9. In the dose-escalation cohort, around four fifths of patients were male, and the mean age was approximately 64 years, with a range of about 23 to 85. Patients were allowed to have had prior anti-PD-1, anti-PD-L1 or anti-CTLA-4 therapy, and roughly 40% of the dose-escalation patients had previously received checkpoint inhibitors. Partial responses were achieved by three dose-escalation patients, of whom one had hepatocellular carcinoma and two had cutaneous melanoma. Peripheral TCRbeta sequencing was intended to test whether TCR sequence diversity was altered and clonal T-cell expansion was caused by ivuxolimab. The paper reports the monotherapy dose-escalation portion (N = 52 patients) of the phase I ivuxolimab trial.

CDR1 and CDR2 (MNHEY, SVGAGI) derive from the germline V gene. From the cysteine up to the phenylalanine, the CDR3 has a length of 13 residues. Of the read, only the CDR3 DNA is kept; its 39 bases are in frame from base 1. The junction shows trimming of 5 bases on V and 8 bases on J, plus 15 bases between the germline ends. About this clone: The target of this receptor is not known. No base qualities exist here, and no much larger clone lies one base off it.

Patients with autoimmune disease history or receiving systemic immunosuppression were excluded from the trial. In every dose cohort, peripheral blood was drawn for TCR sequencing at baseline, cycle 4 day 1, and cycle 7 day 1. The samples were taken from a phase I, first-in-human, multicenter, open-label dose-escalation trial of ivuxolimab. Adults with locally advanced or metastatic melanoma, renal cell, hepatocellular, or head and neck squamous cell carcinoma were enrolled in the trial. Before TCR sequencing, CD4+ T cells and CD8+ T cells from peripheral blood were sorted into separate populations. Summary of the overall study and its limitations: At doses of 0.1 to 3.0 mg/kg, clonal expansion of both CD4+ and CD8+ blood T cells was observed from baseline to week 6. Which antigens the clonally expanded peripheral T cells were specific for was not determined. In the 0.1-3.0 mg/kg groups, partial responders had among the lowest normalized peripheral clonal expansion, particularly in CD8+ T cells. Low levels of normalized T-cell clonal expansion were also seen in some nonresponding patients. After ivuxolimab, more expanded clones were found on average in CD8+ T cells than in CD4+ T cells.

Genomic DNA was isolated from the sorted cells so that the TCRbeta CDR3 region could be sequenced. The immunoSEQ Assay was used to sequence the TCRbeta CDR3 regions. As stored in TCRdb, this immuneACCESS dataset retains in-frame rearrangements with V and J assigned. A fraction of the clones does not appear; measured against another copy, unresolved V genes explain less than half of the discrepancy, and the remainder lacks a known reason. In all, the sample holds 120,000 or so clones, and roughly 93% of those were seen once. Of the sample, approximately 0.15% falls within the top ten clones. The source of this sequence is an adult with an advanced solid tumor such as melanoma, head and neck, liver or kidney cancer. The V gene is TRBV6-5 and the J gene is TRBJ1-1; 6 matching bases give a weak D call of TRBD1. This specimen was CD4+ or CD8+ T cells sorted from blood, taken in a trial of the OX40 agonist ivuxolimab. This receptor carries the CDR3 CASSLQGVAEAFF. The nucleotides are TGTGCCAGCAGTCTACAGGGAGTGGCGGAAGCTTTCTTT.